This TCR beta chain was profiled in a study of OX40 agonist ivuxolimab in advanced cancers. TCRdb's table, derived via immunoSEQ multiplex PCR, lists solely in-frame clones and lacks some. This sample yields 15,000 to 20,000 clones, of which 86% are seen a single time; 15% to 20% belongs to the top ten. The CDR3 is made up of 15 amino acids. The germline V gene encodes CDR1 KGHSH and CDR2 LQKENI. Losses at the gene ends were 4 bases for V and 2 bases for J; bases not matched to a gene: 1. V is TRBV18 and J is TRBJ2-2, with TRBD2 matching over 10 bases. This TCR came from an adult with an advanced solid tumor such as melanoma, head and neck, liver or kidney cancer. Sequences were derived from CD4+ or CD8+ T cells sorted from blood, sampled in a trial of the OX40 agonist ivuxolimab. The CDR3 DNA reads TGTGCCAGCTCACTAGCGGGAGGAAACACCGGGGAGCTGTTTTTT. Residues: CASSLAGGNTGELFF.